These 27 T cell receptor beta chains came from one sample sequenced in a study of T cell repertoires in aging, cancer and after chemotherapy. Peripheral blood genomic DNA, not sorted cells or RNA, was the template. TRB rearrangements spanning V, D and J were amplified using mixed TRB-A/B primers. TCRdb itself ran the multiplex PCR reads through MiXCR, one entry per CDR3 protein. Of 1,500 to 2,000 distinct CDR3 sequences in the sample, 20% to 25% were seen once. The sequenced material came from blood. All receptors derive from a human donor with a solid tumor.

V is TRBV12-3 or TRBV12-4 and J is TRBJ2-3; 10 nucleotides line up with TRBD1. This CDR3 comprises 16 residues. V gave up 5 bases and J gave up 1 base; unmatched junction bases: 6. The CDR3, as DNA: TGTGCCAGCAGTATTAAAGGACAGGGGGGCACAGATACGCAGTATTTT. It specifies CASSIKGQGGTDTQYF.

V gene TRBV12-5 combines with J gene TRBJ1-1, with 8 bases aligning to TRBD1. The V gene's germline CDR1 is LGHNT and CDR2 FRNRAP. This CDR3 is 18 amino acids long. The J segment lost 1 base and the V segment lost 2 bases, leaving 12 bases of the junction unmatched. This CDR3 reads CASGLTRQGPIPNTEAFF. CDR3 nucleotide sequence: TGTGCTAGTGGTTTGACCCGACAGGGGCCAATCCCGAACACTGAAGCTTTCTTT.

This clonotype was observed a handful of times. V gene TRBV6-2 or TRBV6-3 combines with J gene TRBJ2-6; TRBD2 agrees at 9 bases. The CDR3 is 16 residues long. The germline gives CDR1 MNHEY, CDR2 SVGEGT. V was pared by 7 bases and J by 1 base, with 5 bases of the junction left unmatched. For the CDR3, the DNA is TGTGCCAGCACCCAGAGCGGGAGGTCTGGGGCCAACGTCCTGACTTTC. Its translation is CASTQSGRSGANVLTF.

For this clonotype: The germline gene is not matched at one end of the junction; a read error may be the cause. V gene TRBV13 combines with J gene TRBJ1-5; 8 nucleotides agree with TRBD1. The CDR3 runs 13 residues. Germline V lookup: CDR1 PRHDT, CDR2 FYEKMQ (reference sequence). The CDR3 reads CAGSSQGAGPQHF. CDR3 coding DNA: TGTGCCGGCAGCTCCCAGGGGGCAGGGCCCCAGCATTTT.

The sample holds a few counts of this clonotype. This rearrangement joins TRBV19 to TRBJ2-5, with 8 bases matching TRBD2. The V gene end was trimmed by 7 bases and the J gene end by 4 bases; junction bases not matched to a gene: 5. The CDR3 runs to 13 residues. The V gene's germline CDR1 is LNHDA and CDR2 SQIVND (reference sequence). The CDR3 is CASTGRGAETQYF. Here the CDR3 DNA reads TGTGCCAGTACCGGGAGGGGTGCAGAGACCCAGTACTTC.

This clonotype was counted between two and nine times. The chain employs TRBV5-1 and TRBJ2-3; a weak D match, TRBD1 (5 bases). Trimming removed 4 bases at V and 6 bases at J, with 24 bases between. This CDR3 region has 17 residues. Germline CDR1 and CDR2: SGHRS and YFSETQ. Written as DNA, the CDR3 is TGCGCCAGCAGCCTCAGTAGGGCAGGGCCTGAGGTCGATACGCAGTATTTT. This gives the protein CASSLSRAGPEVDTQYF.

This clonotype is labeled as medium-sized. V gene TRBV6-6 combines with J gene TRBJ1-6; D remains unclear. CDR3 size: 15 residues. Looked up from germline, CDR1 is MNHNY and CDR2 is SVGAGI (reference sequence). V shed 5 bases and J shed 7 bases, with 15 bases lying between them. The DNA of the CDR3 is TGTGCCAGCAGTCAACGTCACGGCGGGAATTCACCCCTCCACTTT. It codes for CASSQRHGGNSPLHF.

This chain uses TRBV5-1 with TRBJ1-4, with D tentatively TRBD1 (5 bases). The V and J ends lost 0 bases and 7 bases respectively, with 7 bases between them. The CDR3 length is 13 residues. CDR1 SGHRS and CDR2 YFSETQ come from the germline V gene. Written as DNA, the CDR3 is TGCGCCAGCAGCTTGGCGGGGGGTGAAAAACTGTTTTTT. Its protein product is CASSLAGGEKLFF.

The chain is built from TRBV11-3 and TRBJ2-5; maybe TRBD2 (6 bases). CDR1 SGHNT and CDR2 YENEEA come from the germline V gene. The CDR3 has 14 residues. V was pared by 3 bases and J by 4 bases, with 12 bases between. CDR3 in amino acids: CASSLAGQGETQYF. The CDR3 DNA follows: TGTGCCAGCAGCTTGGCGGGGCAGGGAGAGACCCAGTACTTC.

The chain uses TRBV7-9 and TRBJ2-7, with D possibly being TRBD2 (6 bases). V lost 3 bases and J lost 7, with 13 bases in between. The CDR3 is 13 residues long. Germline CDR1 and CDR2: SEHNR and FQNEAQ (reference sequence). The CDR3 spells CASSLAGSLEQYF. CDR3 in DNA: TGTGCCAGCAGCTTGGCCGGGAGCTTGGAGCAGTACTTC. The full variable domain, its missing parts supplied by reference TRBV7-9 and TRBJ2-7, is DTGVSQNPRHKITKRGQNVTFRCDPISEHNRLYWYRQTLGQGPEFLTYFQNEAQLEKSRLLSDRFSAERPKGSFSTLEIQRTEQGDSAMYLCASSLAGSLEQYFGPGTRLTVT.

By frequency in the sample, this clonotype is medium-sized. The CDR3 sequence: CASSYSLLLNSPLHF. For the CDR3, the DNA is TGTGCCAGCAGTTACTCGTTACTGCTTAATTCACCCCTCCACTTT. V and J are TRBV6-5 and TRBJ1-6; D ambiguous. Germline CDR1 is MNHEY and CDR2 is SVGAGI. V lost 0 bases, J lost 6 bases, and 9 bases lay in between. The CDR3 consists of 15 residues.

This sequence joins TRBV7-9 and TRBJ1-2, with no clear D. The CDR3 totals 14 residues. V was trimmed by 5 bases and J by 1 base, leaving 11 bases between them. CDR1 is SEHNR, CDR2 FQNEAQ, per germline (reference sequence). This chain's CDR3 is CASSPRVLNYGYTF. CDR3 nucleotides: TGTGCCAGCAGCCCGAGGGTACTTAACTATGGCTACACCTTC.

In nucleotides, the CDR3 is TGCGCCAGCAGCCGCCAGTCAGGGGGTACCTACGAGCAGTACTTC. Encoded protein: CASSRQSGGTYEQYF. This sequence joins TRBV5-1 and TRBJ2-7, with 7 bases aligning to TRBD1. Germline V CDR1 and CDR2: SGHRS, YFSETQ. This CDR3 has 15 amino acids. Trimming took 4 bases from V and 2 from J; bases not matched to a gene: 9.

This clonotype has just a few counts. V usage is TRBV20-1 and J usage is TRBJ2-7; D is undetermined. The germline V gene encodes CDR1 DFQATT and CDR2 SNEGSKA (reference sequence). Trimming removed 6 bases from V and 0 bases from J, with 9 bases in between. This CDR3 is 12 amino acids long. The CDR3 is CSATDDSYEQYF. In nucleotides, the CDR3 is TGCAGTGCCACTGATGACTCCTACGAGCAGTACTTC.

The rearrangement joins TRBV5-1 to TRBJ2-6; D is ambiguous. Germline V gene sequence: CDR1 SGHRS, CDR2 YFSETQ. V was trimmed by 1 base and J by 0 bases, leaving 8 bases between them. The CDR3 sequence is 16 residues long. CDR3 sequence: CASSLLGFSGANVLTF. CDR3 sequence (DNA): TGCGCCAGCAGCTTGCTAGGGTTCTCTGGGGCCAACGTCCTGACTTTC.

This clonotype occurred a few times. V usage is TRBV10-3 and J usage is TRBJ1-6; D ambiguous. The V gene lost 7 bases and the J gene lost 8 bases, with 12 bases spanning the gap. Germline values: CDR1 ENHRY, CDR2 SYGVKD. The CDR3 length is 13 residues. The CDR3 reads CAIKDNPDSPLHF. In nucleotides, the CDR3 is TGTGCCATCAAAGACAATCCGGATTCACCCCTCCACTTT.

The rearrangement uses TRBV12-3 or TRBV12-4 and TRBJ1-5; D possibly corresponds to TRBD1 (5 bases). V shed 6 bases and J shed 2 bases, with 14 bases lying between them. CDR3 size: 15 residues. The CDR3: CASSPGGKGNQPQHF. CDR3 nucleotides: TGTGCCAGCAGCCCCGGGGGAAAAGGCAATCAGCCCCAGCATTTT.

A remark on this clonotype: Just one base apart from a much larger clone, this may be a read error. V and J are TRBV29-1 and TRBJ2-2; D ambiguous. Germline V gives CDR1 SQVTM, CDR2 ANQGSEA. The CDR3 loop spans 12 amino acids. V gave up 3 bases and J gave up 10 bases, with 12 bases separating them. CDR3 sequence (DNA): TGCAGCGTTGATGTTGCGTCCGCGGAGCTGTTTTTT. The encoded protein is CSVDVASAELFF.

This clonotype was observed a few times. The chain recombines TRBV27 with TRBJ1-2; 10 bases line up with TRBD1. Per germline, CDR1 MNHEY and CDR2 SMNVEV (reference sequence). V trimming: 4 bases; J trimming: 8 bases; junction bases outside the gene matches: 7. The CDR3 spans 14 residues. CDR3 loop: CASSSIDRGQGYTF. The CDR3 DNA reads TGTGCCAGCAGTTCCATAGACAGGGGGCAAGGCTACACCTTC.

The chain is built from TRBV9 and TRBJ2-5; 9 bases fit TRBD2. Germline assignment: CDR1 SGDLS and CDR2 YYNGEE. V lost 3 bases, J lost 5 bases, and 8 bases stayed unmatched. The CDR3 consists of 15 residues. The CDR3 sequence is CASSERLADEETQYF. CDR3 bases: TGTGCCAGCAGCGAAAGACTAGCGGACGAGGAGACCCAGTACTTC.

This clonotype is judged large. The gene calls are TRBV29-1 and TRBJ2-7; 8 bases agree with TRBD2. Germline values: CDR1 SQVTM, CDR2 ANQGSEA. Trimming removed 4 bases from V and 2 bases from J; junction bases left unmatched: 4. The CDR3 totals 13 residues. CDR3 loop: CSVVAGNPYEQYF. CDR3 bases: TGCAGCGTTGTAGCGGGAAACCCCTACGAGCAGTACTTC.

This clonotype was seen only a few times. This chain uses TRBV20-1 with TRBJ2-7; a weak D match, TRBD2 (6 bases). In germline, CDR1 is DFQATT, CDR2 SNEGSKA (reference sequence). The CDR3 is 16 amino acids. Trimming left V 6 bases short and J 0 bases short, with 21 bases between. This CDR3 is CSARTVDGGVSYEQYF. The CDR3 region has the DNA TGCAGTGCCCGGACCGTGGATGGAGGGGTCTCCTACGAGCAGTACTTC.

CDR3 nucleotide sequence: TGCAGTGCTAGAGATCTGGGGGCCGGGGGCCCATTTTTTCTGAACACTGAAGCTTTCTTT. This translates into CSARDLGAGGPFFLNTEAFF. The rearrangement joins TRBV20-1 to TRBJ1-1, with D tentatively TRBD1 (6 bases). Germline values: CDR1 DFQATT, CDR2 SNEGSKA (reference sequence). This CDR3 region has 20 residues. V lost 0 bases, J lost 0 bases, and 26 bases lay in between.

This clonotype is classed as medium-sized. The rearrangement joins TRBV6-5 to TRBJ2-1; 7 bases match TRBD2. Losses at the gene ends were 5 bases for V and 2 bases for J; bases not matched to a gene: 6. The germline CDR1 and CDR2 sequences are MNHEY and SVGAGI. There are 15 residues in the CDR3. This CDR3 reads CASSEESGTYNEQFF. The CDR3 nucleotides read TGTGCCAGCAGTGAAGAAAGCGGGACCTACAATGAGCAGTTCTTC.

The J gene is TRBJ2-5, the V gene TRBV5-4; 8 bases map to TRBD1. Germline V gene lookup returns CDR1 SGHNT and CDR2 YYREEE (reference sequence). This CDR3 spans 15 amino acids. Trimming removed 3 bases from V and 5 bases from J; junction bases left unmatched: 9. CDR3 amino acids: CASSSPDRVQETQYF. The CDR3 DNA follows: TGTGCCAGCAGCTCTCCGGACAGGGTTCAGGAGACCCAGTACTTC.

This clonotype rates as medium-sized (0.01 to 0.1%). The V and J genes are TRBV30 and TRBJ1-2, with 8 positions matching TRBD1. Germline CDR1 is GTSNPN and CDR2 is SVGIG (reference sequence). CDR3 length equals 14 residues. V was pared by 3 bases and J by 6 bases, with 9 bases of the junction left unmatched. DNA for the CDR3: TGTGCCTGGAGCGACGGGACAGGTGAAGATGGCTACACCTTC. This sequence encodes CAWSDGTGEDGYTF.

The chain links TRBV5-1 to TRBJ1-4, with a possible D match to TRBD1 (5 bases). CDR1 and CDR2 (germline): SGHRS, YFSETQ. This CDR3 spans 17 amino acids. V lost 0 bases, J lost 0 bases, and 12 bases lay in between. CDR3 DNA sequence: TGCGCCAGCAGCTTGGTCCCGCCGACAGCAACTAATGAAAAACTGTTTTTT. This codes for CASSLVPPTATNEKLFF.